This T cell receptor (beta chain) was observed in a study of T cells in Graves' hyperthyroidism and ophthalmopathy. The TCR beta CDR3 regions underwent amplification using RNA transcripts as the source. First-round RT-PCR with HTBI primers amplified the TCR CDR3 region. MiXCR, applied by TCRdb to the multiplex PCR reads, yields one record per CDR3 protein. The data hold 300,000 to 450,000 distinct CDR3 sequences, with around 14% observed a single time. This clonotype was seen repeatedly, ten times or more. This CDR3 is built from 15 residues. V lost 5 bases to trimming and J lost 10 bases, with 18 bases between them. Germline lookup yields CDR1 MDHEN and CDR2 SYDVKM. Hyperthyroidism had been newly diagnosed in patients aged 18 to 65, and its duration was under 2 months.

The sample taken for sequencing was blood. The receptor was isolated from a woman between 18 and 29 years old with Graves' hyperthyroidism that later progressed to Graves' ophthalmopathy. The V call is TRBV28, the J call TRBJ1-6; D call uncertain. The CDR3 sequence is CASSPSERSESPLHF. The CDR3 DNA follows: TGTGCCAGCAGTCCGAGCGAGAGGTCGGAATCACCCCTCCACTTT.